This T cell receptor (beta chain) originates from a study of PD-L1 blockade in urothelial cancer. Study as a whole: Researchers found blood samples held a median of 141,255 T cells.

Germline CDR1 and CDR2: MNHEY and SVGAGI. This CDR3 has 16 residues. Trimming shortened V by 0 bases and J by 2 bases, and 14 bases separated the two germline ends. Repertoires were generated with immunoSEQ multiplex PCR, while TCRdb's copy carries only in-frame clones and drops some. The table records under 55,000 clones, approximately 84% of them present only once. The chain carries TRBV6-5 and TRBJ2-7; possible D gene TRBD1, 6 bases. This TCR was sampled from a man aged 35 to 55 with urothelial cancer. The material was PBMCs, obtained around atezolizumab (anti-PD-L1) treatment. CDR3 bases: TGTGCCAGCAGTTACTCTTTGGGACACCATGCCTACGAGCAGTACTTC. Its translation: CASSYSLGHHAYEQYF.